One sample yielded the 13 T cell receptor beta chains listed below, sequenced in a study of cytomegalovirus exposure and HLA in healthy donors. PCR amplification relied on 60 Vbeta primers (plus 13 Jbeta primers). Sequencing was performed with immunoSEQ multiplex PCR; in TCRdb, only in-frame clones are kept and a portion is missing. This repertoire shows about 89,000 clones, roughly 86% found once; its top ten account for around a tenth. Specimen: PBMCs. The receptors were gathered from a man aged 25-40 years in good health and CMV-seropositive.

The chain is built from TRBV6-5 and TRBJ1-2; D remains unclear. This CDR3 is 13 amino acids long. Germline V gene data show CDR1 as MNHEY and CDR2 as SVGAGI. Trimming removed 0 bases at V and 8 bases at J, with 10 bases between. CDR3 DNA sequence: TGTGCCAGCAGTTACTCGACGGGAAGCGGCTACACCTTC. Translating it yields CASSYSTGSGYTF.

The V call is TRBV9, the J call TRBJ2-7; TRBD1 matches at 7 bases. CDR1 SGDLS and CDR2 YYNGEE come from the germline V gene. This CDR3 contains 14 residues. The V gene end was trimmed by 2 bases and the J gene end by 10 bases; junction bases not matched to a gene: 12. CDR3 sequence reads: CASSVGRDRPKQYF. The CDR3 nucleotides read TGTGCCAGCAGCGTCGGCCGGGACAGACCAAAACAGTACTTC.

J is TRBJ2-7 and V is TRBV5-1, with D uncertain. Germline V lookup: CDR1 SGHRS, CDR2 YFSETQ. The V end was cut by 4 bases, the J end by 0 bases, with 8 bases between. This CDR3 has 13 amino acids. CDR3 bases: TGCGCCAGCAGCGGGTCTAGCTCCTACGAGCAGTACTTC. As protein: CASSGSSSYEQYF. Complete variable domain (other parts from reference TRBV5-1 and TRBJ2-7): KAGVTQTPRYLIKTRGQQVTLSCSPISGHRSVSWYQQTPGQGLQFLFEYFSETQRNKGNFPGRFSGRQFSNSRSEMNVSTLELGDSALYLCASSGSSSYEQYFGPGTRLTVT.

The J gene is TRBJ2-1, the V gene TRBV7-6; 11 positions match TRBD2. V trimming: 4 bases; J trimming: 8 bases; junction bases outside the gene matches: 7. The CDR3 runs 15 residues. The germline V gene encodes CDR1 SGHVS and CDR2 FNYEAQ. CDR3 protein: CASSYTSGSLDEQFF. In nucleotides, the CDR3 is TGTGCCAGCAGCTACACTAGCGGGAGTCTCGATGAGCAGTTCTTC. Full variable domain (outside the CDR3, taken from reference TRBV7-6 and TRBJ2-1): GAGVSQSPRYKVTKRGQDVALRCDPISGHVSLYWYRQALGQGPEFLTYFNYEAQQDKSGLPNDRFSAERPEGSISTLTIQRTEQRDSAMYRCASSYTSGSLDEQFFGPGTRLTVL.

This clone was found a few times. This sequence joins TRBV2 and TRBJ1-2; 9 nucleotides align to TRBD1. The CDR3 is 15 amino acids. J gave up 4 bases and V 2 bases, and 5 bases lay outside the gene matches. CDR1 is SNHLY, CDR2 FYNNEI, per germline. In nucleotides, the CDR3 is TGTGCCAGCAGTGAACTCCAGGGACAGGGCTATGGCTACACCTTC. Translated, it gives CASSELQGQGYGYTF. Filled out from reference TRBV2 and TRBJ1-2, the complete variable domain reads EPEVTQTPSHQVTQMGQEVILRCVPISNHLYFYWYRQILGQKVEFLVSFYNNEISEKSEIFDDQFSVERPDGSNFTLKIRSTKLEDSAMYFCASSELQGQGYGYTFGSGTRLTVV.

This chain joins TRBV19 and TRBJ2-1; TRBD2 matches 11 bases. CDR3 length equals 18 residues. Trimming took 5 bases from V and 0 from J; bases not matched to a gene: 9. CDR1 LNHDA and CDR2 SQIVND come from the germline V gene (reference sequence). Here the CDR3 DNA reads TGTGCCAGTAGTGCCTTACTAGCGGGAGAGCGCTCCTACAATGAGCAGTTCTTC. It specifies CASSALLAGERSYNEQFF.

This clone was seen only once. The chain carries TRBV11-2 and TRBJ2-3; D unresolved. V lost 7 bases and J lost 0, with 8 bases in between. The CDR3 covers 13 residues. The germline gives CDR1 SGHAT, CDR2 FQNNGV. The CDR3 reads CASNTMSTDTQYF. The DNA of the CDR3 is TGTGCCAGCAACACGATGAGCACAGATACGCAGTATTTT.

This clone showed up just once. This chain connects TRBV5-6 to TRBJ1-2, with TRBD1 matching over 8 bases. The ends lost 0 bases at V and 6 bases at J; junction bases unmatched: 7. This CDR3 comprises 15 residues. Germline V CDR1 and CDR2: SGHDT, YYEEEE. In DNA form, the CDR3 reads TGTGCCAGCAGCTTGGTGCGCAGGGGGCGGGATGGCTACACCTTC. As protein: CASSLVRRGRDGYTF.

The chain is built from TRBV7-2 and TRBJ2-2, with a possible D match to TRBD1 (6 bases). The germline CDR1 and CDR2 sequences are SGHTA and FQGNSA. V was shortened by 2 bases and J by 1 base, with 8 bases between the two germline ends. The CDR3 has 15 residues. The CDR3 loop is CASSLQGMNTGELFF. The CDR3 DNA reads as TGTGCCAGCAGCTTACAGGGGATGAACACCGGGGAGCTGTTTTTT.

This clone has a single count. This chain connects TRBV7-9 to TRBJ2-7; TRBD2 might be the D (6 bases). V was trimmed by 5 bases and J by 0 bases, leaving 14 bases between them. The CDR3 runs to 15 residues. CDR1 and CDR2 (germline): SEHNR, FQNEAQ (reference sequence). The CDR3 loop is CASSEGLPGSYEQYF. The CDR3 nucleotides are TGTGCCAGCAGCGAAGGACTACCTGGCTCCTACGAGCAGTACTTC.

With respect to this clone: The sample carries other DNA sequences with the same CDR3. The chain links TRBV5-1 to TRBJ2-1, with D tentatively TRBD1 (6 bases). The CDR3 runs to 15 residues. V dropped 2 bases and J dropped 0 bases, with 9 bases sitting between them. Germline CDR1 is SGHRS and CDR2 is YFSETQ. The CDR3 DNA follows: TGCGCCAGCAGCTTAGGGGGTAGCTCCTACAATGAGCAGTTCTTC. As protein: CASSLGGSSYNEQFF. The whole variable domain, filled in from reference TRBV5-1 and TRBJ2-1, reads KAGVTQTPRYLIKTRGQQVTLSCSPISGHRSVSWYQQTPGQGLQFLFEYFSETQRNKGNFPGRFSGRQFSNSRSEMNVSTLELGDSALYLCASSLGGSSYNEQFFGPGTRLTVL.

This rearrangement joins TRBV7-9 to TRBJ2-5; 13 positions agree with TRBD2. J was trimmed by 3 bases and V by 5 bases; bases with no gene match: 3. CDR1 is SEHNR, CDR2 FQNEAQ, per germline (reference sequence). The CDR3 has 15 residues. The CDR3 sequence: CASSRGLAGKETQYF. The DNA for the CDR3 is TGTGCCAGCAGCCGGGGACTAGCGGGAAAAGAGACCCAGTACTTC.

This clone was observed a handful of times. V usage is TRBV18 and J usage is TRBJ2-1, with a weak D call TRBD2 (5 bases). Trimming cost V 1 base and J 0 bases, with 10 bases left between them. CDR3 length: 16 residues. The germline V gene encodes CDR1 KGHSH and CDR2 LQKENI. The DNA for the CDR3 is TGTGCCAGCTCACCACTAGCCCGGGGCTCCTACAATGAGCAGTTCTTC. This codes for CASSPLARGSYNEQFF.